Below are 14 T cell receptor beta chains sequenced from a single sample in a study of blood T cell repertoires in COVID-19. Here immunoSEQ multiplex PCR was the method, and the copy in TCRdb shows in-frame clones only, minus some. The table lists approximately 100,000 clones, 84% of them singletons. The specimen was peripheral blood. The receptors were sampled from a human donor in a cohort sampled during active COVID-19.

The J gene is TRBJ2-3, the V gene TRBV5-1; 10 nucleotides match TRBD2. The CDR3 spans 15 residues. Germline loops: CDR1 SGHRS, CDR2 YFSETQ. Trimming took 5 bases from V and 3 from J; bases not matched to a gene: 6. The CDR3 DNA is TGCGCCAGCAGACAAGCGGGGGGGCAAACAGATACGCAGTATTTT. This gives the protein CASRQAGGQTDTQYF. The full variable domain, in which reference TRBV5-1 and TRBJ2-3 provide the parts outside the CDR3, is KAGVTQTPRYLIKTRGQQVTLSCSPISGHRSVSWYQQTPGQGLQFLFEYFSETQRNKGNFPGRFSGRQFSNSRSEMNVSTLELGDSALYLCASRQAGGQTDTQYFGPGTRLTVL.

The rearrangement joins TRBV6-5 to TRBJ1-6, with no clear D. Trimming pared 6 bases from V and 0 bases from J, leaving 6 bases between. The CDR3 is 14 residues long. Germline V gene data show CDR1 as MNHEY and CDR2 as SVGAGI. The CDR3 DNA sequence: TGTGCCAGCAGCCGGAGCTCCTATAATTCACCCCTCCACTTT. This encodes CASSRSSYNSPLHF.

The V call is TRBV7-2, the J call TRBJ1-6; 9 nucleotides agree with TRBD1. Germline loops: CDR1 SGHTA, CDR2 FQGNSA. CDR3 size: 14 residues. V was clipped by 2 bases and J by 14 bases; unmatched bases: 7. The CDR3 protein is CASSLKGWDRALHF. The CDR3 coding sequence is TGTGCCAGCAGCTTAAAAGGGTGGGACAGGGCCCTCCACTTT. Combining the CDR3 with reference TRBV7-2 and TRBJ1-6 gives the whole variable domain GAGVSQSPSNKVTEKGKDVELRCDPISGHTALYWYRQSLGQGLEFLIYFQGNSAPDKSGLPSDRFSAERTGGSVSTLTIQRTQQEDSAVYLCASSLKGWDRALHFGNGTRLTVT.

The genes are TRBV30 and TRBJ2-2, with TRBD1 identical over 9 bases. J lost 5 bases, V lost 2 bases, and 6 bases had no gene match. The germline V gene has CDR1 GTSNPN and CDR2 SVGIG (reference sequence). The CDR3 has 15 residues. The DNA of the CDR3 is TGTGCCTGGAGTCGGACAGGGGTTTGGACCGGGGAGCTGTTTTTT. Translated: CAWSRTGVWTGELFF.

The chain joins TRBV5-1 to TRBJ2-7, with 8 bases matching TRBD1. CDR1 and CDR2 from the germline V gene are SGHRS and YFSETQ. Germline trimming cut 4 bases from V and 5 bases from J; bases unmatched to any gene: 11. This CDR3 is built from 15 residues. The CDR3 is CASSLGAGGRDEQYF. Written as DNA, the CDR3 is TGCGCCAGCAGCCTTGGGGCAGGGGGCCGCGACGAGCAGTACTTC.

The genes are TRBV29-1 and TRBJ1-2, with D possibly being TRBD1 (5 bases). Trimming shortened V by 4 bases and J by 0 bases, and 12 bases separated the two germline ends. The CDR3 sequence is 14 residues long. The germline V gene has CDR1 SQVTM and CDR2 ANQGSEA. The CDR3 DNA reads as TGCAGCGTTGGGCCGGGGGTAGCTAACTATGGCTACACCTTC. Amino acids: CSVGPGVANYGYTF.

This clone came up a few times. Here the CDR3 reads CAWSNLRQGHTGELFF. As DNA, the CDR3 is TGTGCCTGGAGTAACTTACGGCAGGGTCACACCGGGGAGCTGTTTTTT. The chain recombines TRBV30 with TRBJ2-2; a weak D match, TRBD1 (5 bases). Trimming removed 2 bases at V and 3 bases at J, with 16 bases between. The CDR3 spans 16 residues. Germline CDR1 and CDR2: GTSNPN and SVGIG (reference sequence).

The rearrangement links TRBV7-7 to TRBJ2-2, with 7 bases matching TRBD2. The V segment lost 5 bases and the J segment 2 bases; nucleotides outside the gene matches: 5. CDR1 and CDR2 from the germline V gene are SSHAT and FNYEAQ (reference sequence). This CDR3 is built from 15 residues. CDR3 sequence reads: CASSSGTANTGELFF. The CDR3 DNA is TGTGCCAGCAGCAGCGGGACGGCTAACACCGGGGAGCTGTTTTTT.

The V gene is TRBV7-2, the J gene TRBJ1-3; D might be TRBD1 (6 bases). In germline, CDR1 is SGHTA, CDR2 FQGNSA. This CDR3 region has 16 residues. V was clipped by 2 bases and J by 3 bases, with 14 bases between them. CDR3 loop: CASSLTAGVYGNTIYF. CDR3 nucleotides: TGTGCCAGCAGCTTAACGGCAGGGGTGTATGGAAACACCATATATTTT.

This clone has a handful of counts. The CDR3 DNA is TGTGCCAGCAGCTTGGGAGAAAGCTCCTATAATTCACCCCTCCACTTT. It yields the protein CASSLGESSYNSPLHF. The J gene is TRBJ1-6, the V gene TRBV5-4; D not certain. This CDR3 comprises 16 residues. CDR1 is SGHNT and CDR2 is YYREEE in the germline V gene (reference sequence). The V end lost 0 bases, the J end lost 0 bases, and 7 bases lay between the germline ends.

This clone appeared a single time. CDR3 protein: CASSQRSGGANVLTF. CDR3 nucleotide sequence: TGTGCCAGCAGCCAAAGGTCAGGCGGGGCCAACGTCCTGACTTTC. The chain is built from TRBV5-4 and TRBJ2-6; no reliable D call. The CDR3 runs to 15 residues. Trimming left V 4 bases short and J 4 bases short, with 12 bases between. Germline values: CDR1 SGHNT, CDR2 YYREEE (reference sequence).

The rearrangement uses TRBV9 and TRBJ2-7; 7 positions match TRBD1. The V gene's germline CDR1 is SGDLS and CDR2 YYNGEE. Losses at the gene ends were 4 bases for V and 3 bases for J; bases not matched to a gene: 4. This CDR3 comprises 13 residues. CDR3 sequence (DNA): TGTGCCAGCAGCCGGGACAGATACTACGAGCAGTACTTC. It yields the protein CASSRDRYYEQYF. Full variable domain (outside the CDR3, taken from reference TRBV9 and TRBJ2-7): DSGVTQTPKHLITATGQRVTLRCSPRSGDLSVYWYQQSLDQGLQFLIQYYNGEERAKGNILERFSAQQFPDLHSELNLSSLELGDSALYFCASSRDRYYEQYFGPGTRLTVT.

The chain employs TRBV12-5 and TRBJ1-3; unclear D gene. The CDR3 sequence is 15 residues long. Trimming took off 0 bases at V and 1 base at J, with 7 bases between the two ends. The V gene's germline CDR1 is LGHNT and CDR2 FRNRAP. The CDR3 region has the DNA TGTGCTAGTGGTTTGGTAGCTGCATCTGGAAACACCATATATTTT. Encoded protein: CASGLVAASGNTIYF. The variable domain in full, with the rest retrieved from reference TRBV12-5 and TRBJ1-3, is DARVTQTPRHKVTEMGQEVTMRCQPILGHNTVFWYRQTMMQGLELLAYFRNRAPLDDSGMPKDRFSAEMPDATLATLKIQPSEPRDSAVYFCASGLVAASGNTIYFGEGSWLTVV.

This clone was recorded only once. In DNA, the CDR3 is TGTGCCAGTAGTATGTGGGGAGGTCTCTATGGCTACACCTTC. It is translated as CASSMWGGLYGYTF. V and J are TRBV19 and TRBJ1-2; D gene unclear. This CDR3 has 14 residues. Germline V gene sequence: CDR1 LNHDA, CDR2 SQIVND (reference sequence). Trimming pared 3 bases from V and 4 bases from J, leaving 12 bases between.